This TCR beta chain derives from a study of blood T cells in healthy people across ages. Regarding the study as a whole: Measured against age, TCR beta diversity per million T cells decreased in a roughly linear manner.

For every donor, a draw yielded ten milliliters of peripheral blood. The germline V and J ends were trimmed by 5 bases and 8 bases, with 7 bases remaining between them. The CDR3 contains 11 residues. Germline V CDR1 and CDR2: SEHNR, FQNEAQ (reference sequence). The authors ran a second PCR of about 7 to 11 cycles using a sample-barcoded 5' primer and a J-beta primer mix. A template-switch adaptor with 12 random nucleotides tagged each cDNA molecule. Each of the samples gave a minimum of 2.5 million paired-end reads that contained CDR3. MiXCR, applied by TCRdb to the 5' RACE reads, yields one record per CDR3 protein. The sample lists about 970,000 distinct CDR3 sequences, roughly 51% occurring once. Details on this clonotype: Its antigen is currently unknown.

The sample was blood. V and J are TRBV7-9 and TRBJ2-1; D is undetermined. The sequence was collected from a woman in her sixties or seventies in good health. The CDR3 coding sequence is TGTGCCAGCAGCATTTTCGATGAGCAGTTCTTC. This gives the protein CASSIFDEQFF.